This TCR beta chain was identified in a study of early T cells in non-severe SARS-CoV-2 infection. In the study overall: Sequenced bulk RNA came from whole blood that was unsorted, and chains were unpaired. Study findings and constraints: Lookups in VDJdb leaned toward anti-spike CD8 responses and missed private and CD4 specificities.

J gave up 0 bases and V 4 bases, and 5 bases lay outside the gene matches. The CDR3 consists of 16 residues. Per germline, CDR1 SGHRS and CDR2 YFSETQ. Each single cDNA molecule received a unique molecular identifier. MiXCR, applied by TCRdb to the 5' RACE reads, yields one record per CDR3 protein. The sample includes approximately 74,000 distinct CDR3 sequences, 11% to 15% seen only once; the top ten take 11%. This clonotype was observed a few times. Antigen unknown. The rearrangement uses TRBV5-1 and TRBJ1-1; TRBD1 aligns across 11 bases. The sequencing sample was made of whole blood. The receptor was isolated from an adult who was a healthcare worker with PCR-confirmed SARS-CoV-2 infection or an uninfected control (not recorded which). CDR3 amino acids: CASSPGQGAMNTEAFF. The CDR3 DNA is TGCGCCAGCAGCCCAGGACAGGGGGCTATGAACACTGAAGCTTTCTTT.